The clone carrying this T cell receptor beta chain was seen repeatedly, ten times or more. The record originates from a study of patients and donors after allogeneic stem cell transplantation. The CDR3 is 14 amino acids. Trimming at V came to 0 bases and at J to 5 bases, leaving 2 bases not matched to a gene. Germline CDR1 and CDR2: MNHEY and SVGAGI. One entry per CDR3 protein results from TCRdb running MiXCR on the RT-PCR reads. The sample carries 20,000 or so distinct CDR3 sequences, 4.5% to 5.5% recorded once. This TCR was recovered from a human donor who was either an allogeneic HSCT recipient or a stem cell or donor lymphocyte infusion donor (not recorded which). It is not recorded whose cells these are; they may come from a transplant donor. Material: blood, either unsorted or a sorted T cell fraction (not recorded which). The gene calls are TRBV6-5 and TRBJ1-1, with 8 bases lining up with TRBD1. The CDR3 DNA sequence: TGTGCCAGCAGTTACTCAGGACAGGGAACTGAAGCTTTCTTT. Its protein is CASSYSGQGTEAFF.